The 27 T cell receptor beta chains below come from one sample, sequenced in a study of regulatory T cells in long-lasting Graves disease. The time point: newly diagnosed GD, antithyroid drugs for less than 3 months. The TCR library was made from RNA extracted from PBMCs. HTBI primers from iRepertoire and Arm-PCR of CDR3 regions yielded the TCR beta libraries. TCRdb re-derived calls from the multiplex PCR reads in MiXCR, one entry per CDR3 protein. The data show approximately 460,000 distinct CDR3 sequences, around 17% seen once. This sample also belongs to another study, concerning T cells in Graves' hyperthyroidism and ophthalmopathy.

Sample: peripheral blood mononuclear cells (PBMCs), taken at new diagnosis, from a patient treated with antithyroid drugs. These receptors came from a woman in her 30s with Graves disease.

The chain uses TRBV6-2 or TRBV6-3 and TRBJ1-1; TRBD1 agrees at 9 bases. The germline CDR1 and CDR2 sequences are MNHEY and SVGEGT. The J segment lost 5 bases and the V segment lost 4 bases, leaving 8 bases of the junction unmatched. The CDR3 totals 15 residues. Here the CDR3 reads CASSSGTGFTTEAFF. Here the CDR3 DNA reads TGTGCCAGCAGTTCCGGGACAGGGTTTACAACTGAAGCTTTCTTT.

The CDR3 DNA is TGTGCCAGCAGCTTACGGGCCGGAGCGGGCTACGAGCAGTACTTC. Translation gives CASSLRAGAGYEQYF. The rearrangement joins TRBV7-3 to TRBJ2-7, with D possibly TRBD2 on 6 matching bases. This CDR3 has 15 amino acids. CDR1 and CDR2 (germline): SGHTA, FQGTGA. V was pared by 2 bases and J by 3 bases, with 14 bases between.

The chain employs TRBV9 and TRBJ2-2; the D is unclear. Germline-derived CDR1 and CDR2 are SGDLS and YYNGEE. The CDR3 has 12 amino acids. Trimming took off 2 bases at V and 6 bases at J, with 5 bases between the two ends. The CDR3 protein is CASSVDAGELFF. As DNA, the CDR3 is TGTGCCAGCAGCGTGGACGCCGGGGAGCTGTTTTTT.

Ten or more counts support this clonotype. This chain joins TRBV7-2 and TRBJ2-3, with D tentatively TRBD1 (5 bases). The V end lost 5 bases, the J end lost 1 base, and 16 bases lay between the germline ends. CDR3 length: 16 amino acids. The germline CDR1 and CDR2 sequences are SGHTA and FQGNSA. The CDR3 spells CASSPQVRGGTDTQYF. CDR3 bases: TGTGCCAGCAGCCCTCAGGTTAGGGGTGGCACAGATACGCAGTATTTT.

To note about this clonotype: This may arise from a read error, as a much more abundant clone is one base away. For the CDR3, the DNA is TGTGCCAGCAGTGATTTGACCCGGCCTGGGAGTGGCCAGTACTTC. Encoded protein: CASSDLTRPGSGQYF. This chain connects TRBV28 to TRBJ2-5, with D maybe TRBD2 (5 bases). V lost 5 bases and J lost 10, with 23 bases in between. The CDR3 extends over 15 amino acids. The germline gives CDR1 MDHEN, CDR2 SYDVKM. Supplemented by reference TRBV28 and TRBJ2-5, the full variable domain reads DVKVTQSSRYLVKRTGEKVFLECVQDMDHENMFWYRQDPGLGLRLIYFSYDVKMKEKGDIPEGYSVSREKKERFSLILESASTNQTSMYLCASSDLTRPGSGQYFGPGTRLLVL.

This clonotype has a count of ten or more. The chain carries TRBV2 and TRBJ1-2; tentatively, D is TRBD1 (5 bases). This CDR3 comprises 14 residues. Trimming removed 3 bases at V and 4 bases at J, with 12 bases between. Germline lookup yields CDR1 SNHLY and CDR2 FYNNEI. CDR3 DNA sequence: TGTGCCAGCAGTGACGAGGGGCAAGTCTATGGCTACACCTTC. Amino acids: CASSDEGQVYGYTF.

This clonotype was observed many times. V gene TRBV5-5 combines with J gene TRBJ1-4; D is ambiguous. V was trimmed by 0 bases and J by 7 bases, leaving 13 bases between them. Germline-derived CDR1 and CDR2 are SGHKS and YYEKEE (reference sequence). CDR3 length: 15 amino acids. CDR3 sequence: CASSLAVAPSEKLFF. As DNA, the CDR3 is TGTGCCAGCAGCTTGGCGGTTGCCCCCAGTGAAAAACTGTTTTTT.

This clonotype came up many times. The chain links TRBV28 to TRBJ2-5; 11 positions match TRBD2. Germline trimming cut 5 bases from V and 5 bases from J; bases unmatched to any gene: 4. This CDR3 region has 14 residues. Germline V gene data show CDR1 as MDHEN and CDR2 as SYDVKM. The CDR3 loop reads CASSPTSGKETQYF. The CDR3 DNA reads as TGTGCCAGCAGTCCGACTAGCGGGAAGGAGACCCAGTACTTC.

The V and J genes are TRBV7-2 and TRBJ1-2, with 7 bases fitting TRBD1. The ends lost 4 bases at V and 7 bases at J; junction bases unmatched: 3. This CDR3 is 12 amino acids long. In germline, CDR1 is SGHTA, CDR2 FQGNSA. The chain's CDR3 is CASSSDRVGYTF. The CDR3 nucleotides are TGTGCCAGCAGCTCCGACAGGGTTGGCTACACCTTC.

This chain connects TRBV6-1 to TRBJ1-6; D gene unclear. CDR3 size: 15 residues. V was cut by 6 bases and J by 3 bases, with 12 bases left in between. Germline CDR1 reads MNHNS; CDR2 reads SASEGT. The CDR3 DNA follows: TGTGCCAGCAGCGCCAGCCAAGTCTATAATTCACCCCTCCACTTT. This encodes CASSASQVYNSPLHF.

This clonotype came up many times. The V call is TRBV29-1, the J call TRBJ1-1, with TRBD1 matching 8 bases. The CDR3 extends over 14 amino acids. The V gene's germline CDR1 is SQVTM and CDR2 ANQGSEA. Trimming at V came to 6 bases and at J to 3 bases, leaving 9 bases not matched to a gene. Here the CDR3 reads CSVAQGEVDTEAFF. CDR3 coding DNA: TGCAGCGTAGCACAGGGGGAGGTAGACACTGAAGCTTTCTTT.

This clonotype was detected many times. J is TRBJ2-3 and V is TRBV6-2 or TRBV6-3, with D possibly TRBD2 on 6 matching bases. The ends were cut back, 8 bases at V and 2 bases at J, with 17 bases in the middle. Looked up from germline, CDR1 is MNHEY and CDR2 is SVGEGT. The length of the CDR3 is 15 residues. The CDR3 loop is CASSMRGGFTDTQYF. In DNA, the CDR3 is TGTGCCAGCTCAATGCGGGGTGGATTCACAGATACGCAGTATTTT.

In this sample, this clonotype turned up many times. The genes are TRBV18 and TRBJ2-3, with a tentative D call TRBD1 (5 bases). CDR1 and CDR2 from the germline V gene are KGHSH and LQKENI. Trimming shortened V by 3 bases and J by 6 bases, and 16 bases separated the two germline ends. The CDR3 contains 15 residues. As DNA, the CDR3 is TGTGCCAGCTCACCGGTGACAGCATTCACGGATACGCAGTATTTT. Protein: CASSPVTAFTDTQYF.

This clonotype was observed at least ten times. The rearrangement uses TRBV7-8 and TRBJ2-7; possibly TRBD1 or TRBD2 for D (5 bases each). The CDR3 extends over 16 amino acids. V was trimmed by 2 bases and J by 6 bases, leaving 20 bases between them. Germline loops: CDR1 SGHVS, CDR2 FQNEAQ. The CDR3 loop is CASSLTGRTSTSEQYF. The CDR3 DNA follows: TGTGCCAGCAGCTTAACGGGACGCACGTCTACCTCCGAGCAGTACTTC.

This clonotype has at least ten counts. The chain has TRBV7-2 and TRBJ2-7, with 8 nucleotides matching TRBD1. Germline V lookup: CDR1 SGHTA, CDR2 FQGNSA. The V and J ends lost 5 bases and 6 bases, in that order; junction bases with no gene match: 6. The CDR3 consists of 13 residues. The CDR3 nucleotides read TGTGCCAGCAGCCTAGACAGGGGAAGCGAGCAGTACTTC. This encodes CASSLDRGSEQYF.

The V gene is TRBV20-1, the J gene TRBJ2-7; the match to TRBD1 covers 9 bases. Trimming took 4 bases from V and 4 from J; bases not matched to a gene: 11. Germline-derived CDR1 and CDR2 are DFQATT and SNEGSKA (reference sequence). The CDR3 sequence is 15 residues long. CDR3 residues: CSATSGTGTHYEQYF. The CDR3 region has the DNA TGCAGTGCTACCTCGGGGACAGGGACCCATTACGAGCAGTACTTC.

V usage is TRBV6-1 and J usage is TRBJ2-7, with D maybe TRBD2 (7 bases). Germline-derived CDR1 and CDR2 are MNHNS and SASEGT. The CDR3 extends over 16 amino acids. V lost 7 bases, J lost 2 bases, and 21 bases lay in between. CDR3 sequence (DNA): TGTGCCAGCACCCCTGACTTAGGGGGGGTAACCTACGAGCAGTACTTC. It yields the protein CASTPDLGGVTYEQYF.

The sample holds a few counts of this clonotype. The genes are TRBV12-3 or TRBV12-4 and TRBJ2-7, with 8 bases lining up with TRBD2. V trimming: 6 bases; J trimming: 0 bases; junction bases outside the gene matches: 7. The CDR3 has 15 amino acids. The CDR3 loop is CASSLPGGGSYEQYF. Here the CDR3 DNA reads TGTGCCAGCAGCCTCCCCGGGGGGGGCTCCTACGAGCAGTACTTC.

The sample holds many counts of this clonotype. The chain couples TRBV10-1 to TRBJ2-5; 8 bases line up with TRBD2. The CDR3 is 14 amino acids. Germline lookup yields CDR1 WNHNN and CDR2 SYGVQD (reference sequence). The junction had 1 base not matched to a gene; V was cut back by 3 bases and J by 1 base. CDR3 residues: CASSDSGTQETQYF. The CDR3, as DNA: TGCGCCAGCAGTGATAGCGGGACCCAAGAGACCCAGTACTTC.

The chain recombines TRBV13 with TRBJ1-4; D remains ambiguous. V lost 5 bases and J lost 6, with 13 bases in between. Germline V CDR1 and CDR2: PRHDT, FYEKMQ (reference sequence). The CDR3 contains 14 residues. Here the CDR3 reads CASSVYRTDEKLFF. The CDR3 DNA sequence: TGTGCCAGCAGCGTATATAGGACGGATGAAAAACTGTTTTTT.

This clonotype was observed at least ten times. V gene TRBV6-2 or TRBV6-3 combines with J gene TRBJ1-2, with unresolved D. Germline CDR1 MNHEY, CDR2 SVGEGT. This CDR3 has 12 residues. Trimming removed 6 bases at V and 2 bases at J, with 7 bases between. This CDR3 reads CASSDRNYGYTF. CDR3 in DNA: TGTGCCAGCAGCGACCGCAACTATGGCTACACCTTC.

V usage is TRBV14 and J usage is TRBJ2-7; D might be TRBD1 or TRBD2, each matching 5 bases. This CDR3 region has 14 residues. V lost 4 bases, J lost 2 bases, and 12 bases lay in between. CDR1 is SGHDN, CDR2 FVKESK, per germline. CDR3 coding DNA: TGTGCCAGCAGCCGGGGGTCTGGTACCTACGAGCAGTACTTC. This translates into CASSRGSGTYEQYF.

This clonotype was observed a few times. V gene TRBV4-1 combines with J gene TRBJ2-3; weak D call: TRBD2 (6 bases). The CDR3 totals 18 residues. The V end was cut by 2 bases, the J end by 3 bases, with 21 bases between. The germline V gene has CDR1 MGHRA and CDR2 YSYEKL. For the CDR3, the DNA is TGCGCCAGCAGCCAAAGGGCCCGGCGGGGATACAGTACAGATACGCAGTATTTT. Residues: CASSQRARRGYSTDTQYF.

V is TRBV6-2 or TRBV6-3 and J is TRBJ1-1, with D hard to call. This CDR3 is built from 13 residues. Germline lookup yields CDR1 MNHEY and CDR2 SVGEGT. With 2 bases removed from V and 4 bases from J, the gap between germline ends came to 8 bases. The CDR3, as DNA: TGTGCCAGCAGTTACGTGGGTAGCACTGAAGCTTTCTTT. It translates to CASSYVGSTEAFF.

V gene TRBV10-1 combines with J gene TRBJ2-7; 8 nucleotides agree with TRBD1. With 5 bases clipped from V and 5 bases from J, the junction kept 5 bases outside the gene matches. Looked up from germline, CDR1 is WNHNN and CDR2 is SYGVQD (reference sequence). The CDR3 consists of 13 residues. The CDR3 reads CASSRQGSNEQYF. In nucleotides, the CDR3 is TGCGCCAGCAGTCGACAGGGGAGCAACGAGCAGTACTTC.

A few counts support this clonotype. The chain has TRBV19 and TRBJ1-1; weak D call: TRBD1 (5 bases). The CDR3 runs to 15 residues. Germline V CDR1 and CDR2: LNHDA, SQIVND (reference sequence). Trimming stripped 4 bases from V and 1 base from J, with 13 bases between. The CDR3 DNA is TGTGCCAGTAGTAAAGGTCGGGGGACGAACACTGAAGCTTTCTTT. Its translation is CASSKGRGTNTEAFF.

This clonotype was seen ten or more times. The chain is built from TRBV28 and TRBJ2-7; D is unclear. Germline V gene lookup returns CDR1 MDHEN and CDR2 SYDVKM. There are 15 residues in the CDR3. The germline V and J ends were trimmed by 6 bases and 9 bases, with 24 bases remaining between them. The CDR3 DNA reads TGTGCCAGCAGCCCAACCCCCTCTCAACGGGCTCCGCAGTACTTC. This encodes CASSPTPSQRAPQYF.